This T cell receptor beta chain was obtained from a study of T cells in tumors after PD-1 blockade. Genomic DNA template from tumor biopsies or peripheral blood, about 600 ng to 6,004 ng input. The V and J ends lost 6 bases and 2 bases respectively, with 17 bases between them. This CDR3 has 16 residues. The germline V gene has CDR1 LNHDA and CDR2 SQIVND (reference sequence). The data were produced by immunoSEQ multiplex PCR, yet TCRdb's version contains in-frame clones alone and is incomplete. The table lists 20,000 to 25,000 clones, just under 80% of them singletons. This clonotype was sampled from a human donor with basal cell carcinoma. The chain carries TRBV19 and TRBJ2-4; D uncertain. Sequencing used PBMCs, obtained before anti-PD-1 treatment. This CDR3 reads CASRDLGLESKNIQYF. In DNA, the CDR3 is TGTGCCAGTAGGGACCTGGGGTTGGAATCCAAAAACATTCAGTACTTC.